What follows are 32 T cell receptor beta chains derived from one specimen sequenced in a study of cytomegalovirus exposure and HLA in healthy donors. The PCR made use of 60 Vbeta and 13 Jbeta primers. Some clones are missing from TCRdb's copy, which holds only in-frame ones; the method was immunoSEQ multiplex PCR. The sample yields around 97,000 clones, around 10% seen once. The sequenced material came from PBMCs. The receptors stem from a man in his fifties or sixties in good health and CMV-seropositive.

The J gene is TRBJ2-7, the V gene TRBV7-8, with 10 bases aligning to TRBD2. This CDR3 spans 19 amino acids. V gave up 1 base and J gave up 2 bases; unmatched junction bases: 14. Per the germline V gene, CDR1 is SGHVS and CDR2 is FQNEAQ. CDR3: CASSLGEWGSGRFPYEQYF. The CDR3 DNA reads TGTGCCAGCAGCTTAGGGGAATGGGGTAGCGGGAGGTTTCCCTACGAGCAGTACTTC.

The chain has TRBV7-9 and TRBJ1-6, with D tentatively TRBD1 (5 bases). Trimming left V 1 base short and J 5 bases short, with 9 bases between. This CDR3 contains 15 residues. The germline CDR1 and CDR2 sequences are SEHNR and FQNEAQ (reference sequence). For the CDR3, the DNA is TGTGCCAGCAGCTTAGATCAGGGCAATAATTCACCCCTCCACTTT. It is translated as CASSLDQGNNSPLHF.

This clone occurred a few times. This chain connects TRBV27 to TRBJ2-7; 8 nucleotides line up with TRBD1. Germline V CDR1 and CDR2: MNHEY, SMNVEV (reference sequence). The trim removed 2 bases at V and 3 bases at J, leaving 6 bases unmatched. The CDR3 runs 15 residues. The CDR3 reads CASSLVGQEDYEQYF. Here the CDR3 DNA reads TGTGCCAGCAGTTTAGTGGGACAGGAAGACTACGAGCAGTACTTC.

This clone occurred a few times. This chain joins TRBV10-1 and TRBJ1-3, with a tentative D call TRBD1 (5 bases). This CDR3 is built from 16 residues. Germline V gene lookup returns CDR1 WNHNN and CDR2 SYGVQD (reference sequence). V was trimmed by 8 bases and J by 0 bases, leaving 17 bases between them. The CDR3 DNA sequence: TGCGCCAGCGGCCCTGGAGGGACCATCTCTGGAAACACCATATATTTT. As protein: CASGPGGTISGNTIYF.

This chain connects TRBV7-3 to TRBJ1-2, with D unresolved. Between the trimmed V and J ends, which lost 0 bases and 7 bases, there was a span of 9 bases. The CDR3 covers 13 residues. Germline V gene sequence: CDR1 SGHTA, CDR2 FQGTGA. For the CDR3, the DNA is TGTGCCAGCAGCTTAACTCGGGGTAGTGGCTACACCTTC. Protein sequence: CASSLTRGSGYTF.

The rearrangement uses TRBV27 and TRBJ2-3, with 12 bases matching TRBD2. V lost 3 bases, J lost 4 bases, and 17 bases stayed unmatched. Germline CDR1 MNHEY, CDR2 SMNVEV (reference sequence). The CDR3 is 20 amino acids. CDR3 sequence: CASSFNPPVTSGSSSDTQYF. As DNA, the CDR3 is TGTGCCAGCAGTTTCAATCCCCCCGTGACTAGCGGGAGTAGTTCAGATACGCAGTATTTT.

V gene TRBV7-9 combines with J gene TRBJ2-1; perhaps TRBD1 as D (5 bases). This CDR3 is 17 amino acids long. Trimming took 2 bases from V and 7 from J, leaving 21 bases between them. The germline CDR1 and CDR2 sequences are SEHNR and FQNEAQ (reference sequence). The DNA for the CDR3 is TGTGCCAGCAGCTTATTTTTACGGACACCATCCTTGAATGAGCAGTTCTTC. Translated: CASSLFLRTPSLNEQFF.

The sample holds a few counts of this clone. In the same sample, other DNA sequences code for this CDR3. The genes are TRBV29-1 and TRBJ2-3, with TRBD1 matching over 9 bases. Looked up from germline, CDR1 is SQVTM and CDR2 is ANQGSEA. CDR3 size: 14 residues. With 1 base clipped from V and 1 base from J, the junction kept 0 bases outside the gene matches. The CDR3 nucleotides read TGCAGCGTTGAAGGGGACAGGGGCACAGATACGCAGTATTTT. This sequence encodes CSVEGDRGTDTQYF.

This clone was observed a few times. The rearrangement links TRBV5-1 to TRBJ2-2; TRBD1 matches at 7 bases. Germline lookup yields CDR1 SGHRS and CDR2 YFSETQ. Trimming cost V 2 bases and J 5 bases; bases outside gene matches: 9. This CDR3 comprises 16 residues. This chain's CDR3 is CASSLPRQGRTGELFF. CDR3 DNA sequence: TGCGCCAGCAGCTTACCCCGACAGGGCCGAACCGGGGAGCTGTTTTTT.

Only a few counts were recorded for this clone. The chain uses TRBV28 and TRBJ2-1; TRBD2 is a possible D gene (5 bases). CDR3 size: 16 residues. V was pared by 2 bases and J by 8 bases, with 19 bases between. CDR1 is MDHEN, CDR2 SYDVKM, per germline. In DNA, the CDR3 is TGTGCCAGCAGTTTACTAGGCAGCGGACCTCGAGATGAGCAGTTCTTC. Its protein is CASSLLGSGPRDEQFF.

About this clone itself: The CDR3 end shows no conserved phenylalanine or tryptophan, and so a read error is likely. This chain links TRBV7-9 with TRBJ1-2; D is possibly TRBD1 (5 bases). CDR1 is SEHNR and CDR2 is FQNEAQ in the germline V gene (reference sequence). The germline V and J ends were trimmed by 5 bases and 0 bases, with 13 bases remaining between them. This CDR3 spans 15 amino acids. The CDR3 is CASSQGVSANYGYTV. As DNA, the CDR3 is TGTGCCAGCAGCCAAGGGGTTTCTGCTAACTATGGCTACACCGTC.

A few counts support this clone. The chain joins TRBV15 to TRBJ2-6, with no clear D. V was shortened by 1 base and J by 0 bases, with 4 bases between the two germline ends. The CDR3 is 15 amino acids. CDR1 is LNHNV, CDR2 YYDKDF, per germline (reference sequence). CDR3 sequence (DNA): TGTGCCACCAGCAGAGGTAGCTCTGGGGCCAACGTCCTGACTTTC. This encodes CATSRGSSGANVLTF.

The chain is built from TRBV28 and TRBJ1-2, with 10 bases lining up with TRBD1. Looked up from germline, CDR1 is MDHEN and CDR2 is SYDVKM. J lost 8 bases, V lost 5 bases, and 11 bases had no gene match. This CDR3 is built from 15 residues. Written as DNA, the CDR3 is TGTGCCAGCAGTCCATCCGGGACAGGGGCGCAGGGCTACACCTTC. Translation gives CASSPSGTGAQGYTF.

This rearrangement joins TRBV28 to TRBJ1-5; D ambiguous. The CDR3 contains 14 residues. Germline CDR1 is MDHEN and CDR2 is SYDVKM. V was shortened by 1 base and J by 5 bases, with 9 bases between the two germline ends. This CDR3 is CASSLLGRHQPQHF. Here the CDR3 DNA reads TGTGCCAGCAGTTTATTGGGCAGGCATCAGCCCCAGCATTTT. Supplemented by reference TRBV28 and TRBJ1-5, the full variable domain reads DVKVTQSSRYLVKRTGEKVFLECVQDMDHENMFWYRQDPGLGLRLIYFSYDVKMKEKGDIPEGYSVSREKKERFSLILESASTNQTSMYLCASSLLGRHQPQHFGDGTRLSIL.

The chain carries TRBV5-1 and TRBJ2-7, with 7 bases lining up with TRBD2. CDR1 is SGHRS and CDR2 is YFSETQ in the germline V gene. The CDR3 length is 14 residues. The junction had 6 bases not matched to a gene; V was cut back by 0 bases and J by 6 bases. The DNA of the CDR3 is TGCGCCAGCAGCTTGGCGTCGGGAGGCGCCGAGCAGTACTTC. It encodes CASSLASGGAEQYF.

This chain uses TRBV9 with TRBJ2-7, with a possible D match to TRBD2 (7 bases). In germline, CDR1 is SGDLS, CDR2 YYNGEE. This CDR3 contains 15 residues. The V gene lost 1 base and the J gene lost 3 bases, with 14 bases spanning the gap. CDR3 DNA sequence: TGTGCCAGCAGCGTAAGGGGGACTACTAACTACGAGCAGTACTTC. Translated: CASSVRGTTNYEQYF.

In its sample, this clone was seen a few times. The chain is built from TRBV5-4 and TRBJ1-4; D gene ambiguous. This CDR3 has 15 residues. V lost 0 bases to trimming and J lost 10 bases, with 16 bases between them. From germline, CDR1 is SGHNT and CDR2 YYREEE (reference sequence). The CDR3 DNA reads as TGTGCCAGCAGCTTGGGGGGAGTGGAGATGGGAAAACTGTTTTTT. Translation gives CASSLGGVEMGKLFF.

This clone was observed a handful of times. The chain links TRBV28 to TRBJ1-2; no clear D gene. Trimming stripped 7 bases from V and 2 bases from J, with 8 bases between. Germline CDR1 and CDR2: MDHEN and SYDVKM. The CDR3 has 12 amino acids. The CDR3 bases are TGTGCCAGCATGACTGGGAACTATGGCTACACCTTC. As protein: CASMTGNYGYTF.

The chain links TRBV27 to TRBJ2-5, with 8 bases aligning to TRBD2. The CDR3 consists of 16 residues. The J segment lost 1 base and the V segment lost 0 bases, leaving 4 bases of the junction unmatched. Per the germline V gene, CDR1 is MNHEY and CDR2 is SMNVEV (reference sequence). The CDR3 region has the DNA TGTGCCAGCAGTTTATCAGCGGGAGCGCTCCAAGAGACCCAGTACTTC. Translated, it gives CASSLSAGALQETQYF.

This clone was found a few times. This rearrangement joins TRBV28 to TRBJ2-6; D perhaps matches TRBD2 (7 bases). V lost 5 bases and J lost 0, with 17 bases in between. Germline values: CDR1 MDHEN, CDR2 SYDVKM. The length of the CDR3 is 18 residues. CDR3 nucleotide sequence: TGTGCCAGCAGTGTCCCCCGCGGGGGCCGCTCTGGGGCCAACGTCCTGACTTTC. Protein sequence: CASSVPRGGRSGANVLTF.

CDR3 nucleotides: TGTGCCAGTAAACAGGGGACAACTAATGAAAAACTGTTTTTT. Protein sequence: CASKQGTTNEKLFF. The chain uses TRBV28 and TRBJ1-4, with 7 bases aligning to TRBD1. Germline V gene sequence: CDR1 MDHEN, CDR2 SYDVKM. The V and J ends lost 9 bases and 0 bases, in that order; junction bases with no gene match: 4. The CDR3 has 14 amino acids. The full variable domain, with the rest looked up from reference TRBV28 and TRBJ1-4, is DVKVTQSSRYLVKRTGEKVFLECVQDMDHENMFWYRQDPGLGLRLIYFSYDVKMKEKGDIPEGYSVSREKKERFSLILESASTNQTSMYLCASKQGTTNEKLFFGSGTQLSVL.

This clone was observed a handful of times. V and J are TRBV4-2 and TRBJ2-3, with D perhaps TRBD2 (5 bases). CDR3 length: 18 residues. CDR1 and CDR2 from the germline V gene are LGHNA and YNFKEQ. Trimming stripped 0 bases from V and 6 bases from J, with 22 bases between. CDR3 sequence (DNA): TGTGCCAGCAGCCAAGATAGAACTAGAGGGCCCCGGCGGGATACGCAGTATTTT. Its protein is CASSQDRTRGPRRDTQYF.

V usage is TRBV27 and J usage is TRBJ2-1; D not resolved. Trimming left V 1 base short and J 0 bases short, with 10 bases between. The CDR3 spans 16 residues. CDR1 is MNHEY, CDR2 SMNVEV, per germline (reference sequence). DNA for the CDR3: TGTGCCAGCAGTTTATTAACCTATAGCTCCTACAATGAGCAGTTCTTC. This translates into CASSLLTYSSYNEQFF.

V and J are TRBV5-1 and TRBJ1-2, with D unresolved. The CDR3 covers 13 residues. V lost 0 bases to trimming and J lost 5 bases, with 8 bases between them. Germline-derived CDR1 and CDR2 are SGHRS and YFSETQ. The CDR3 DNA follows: TGCGCCAGCAGCTTGGACGGGGAGTATGGCTACACCTTC. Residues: CASSLDGEYGYTF.

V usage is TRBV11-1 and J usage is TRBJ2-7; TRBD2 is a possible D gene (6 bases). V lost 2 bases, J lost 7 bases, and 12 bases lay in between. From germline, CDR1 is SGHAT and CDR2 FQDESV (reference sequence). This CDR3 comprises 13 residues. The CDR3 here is CASSLPYAGEQYF. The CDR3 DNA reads TGTGCCAGCAGCTTACCCTACGCGGGAGAGCAGTACTTC.

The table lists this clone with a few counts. CDR3 nucleotides: TGTGCCAGCAGCGTCCGGGACAGGGTGCCCGGGGAGCTGTTTTTT. It is translated as CASSVRDRVPGELFF. The chain has TRBV28 and TRBJ2-2; 9 nucleotides match TRBD1. Germline V lookup: CDR1 MDHEN, CDR2 SYDVKM. Trimming removed 6 bases from V and 6 bases from J; junction bases left unmatched: 8. This CDR3 has 15 amino acids.

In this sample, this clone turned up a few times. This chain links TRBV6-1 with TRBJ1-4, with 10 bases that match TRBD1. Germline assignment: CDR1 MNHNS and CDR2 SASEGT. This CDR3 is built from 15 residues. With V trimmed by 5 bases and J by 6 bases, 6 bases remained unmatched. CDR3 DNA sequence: TGTGCCAGCAGTCGAACCGGGACAGGGGATGAAAAACTGTTTTTT. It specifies CASSRTGTGDEKLFF.

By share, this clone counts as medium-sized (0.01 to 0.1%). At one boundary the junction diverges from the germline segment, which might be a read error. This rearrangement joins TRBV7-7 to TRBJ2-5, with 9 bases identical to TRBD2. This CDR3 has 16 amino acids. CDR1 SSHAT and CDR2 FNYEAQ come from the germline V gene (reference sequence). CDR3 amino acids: CASSFGREGPRETQYF. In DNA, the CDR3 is TGTGCTAGCAGCTTTGGGCGGGAGGGCCCTCGGGAGACCCAGTACTTC. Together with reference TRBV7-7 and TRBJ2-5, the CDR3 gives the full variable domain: GAGVSQSPRYKVTKRGQDVTLRCDPISSHATLYWYQQALGQGPEFLTYFNYEAQPDKSGLPSDRFSAERPEGSISTLTIQRTEQRDSAMYRCASSFGREGPRETQYFGPGTRLLVL.

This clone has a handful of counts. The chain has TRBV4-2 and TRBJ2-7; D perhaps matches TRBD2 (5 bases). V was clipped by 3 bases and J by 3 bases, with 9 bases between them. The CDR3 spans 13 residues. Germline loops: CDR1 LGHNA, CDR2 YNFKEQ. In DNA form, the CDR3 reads TGTGCCAGCAGCCAGGAGCGGTTCTACGAGCAGTACTTC. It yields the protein CASSQERFYEQYF.

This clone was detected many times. This CDR3 is CASSLGTSSNQPQHF. The CDR3 coding sequence is TGTGCCAGCAGCTTGGGGACATCTAGCAATCAGCCCCAGCATTTT. This rearrangement joins TRBV7-2 to TRBJ1-5, with a possible D match to TRBD1 (6 bases). Trimming stripped 3 bases from V and 0 bases from J, with 9 bases between. This CDR3 contains 15 residues. Germline V CDR1 and CDR2: SGHTA, FQGNSA.

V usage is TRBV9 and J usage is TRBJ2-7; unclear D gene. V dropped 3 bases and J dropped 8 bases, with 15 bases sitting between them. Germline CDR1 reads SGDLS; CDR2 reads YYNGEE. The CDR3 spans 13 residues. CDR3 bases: TGTGCCAGCAGCGGGCCAACCCTGTATCAGCAGTACTTC. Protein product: CASSGPTLYQQYF. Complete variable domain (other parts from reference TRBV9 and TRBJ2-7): DSGVTQTPKHLITATGQRVTLRCSPRSGDLSVYWYQQSLDQGLQFLIQYYNGEERAKGNILERFSAQQFPDLHSELNLSSLELGDSALYFCASSGPTLYQQYFGPGTRLTVT.

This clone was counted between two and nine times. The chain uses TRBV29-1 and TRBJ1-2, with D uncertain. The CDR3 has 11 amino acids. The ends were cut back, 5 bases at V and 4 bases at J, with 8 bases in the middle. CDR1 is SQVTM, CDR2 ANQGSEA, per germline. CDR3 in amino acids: CSVTRGYGYTF. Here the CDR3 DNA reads TGCAGCGTTACGAGAGGCTATGGCTACACCTTC.